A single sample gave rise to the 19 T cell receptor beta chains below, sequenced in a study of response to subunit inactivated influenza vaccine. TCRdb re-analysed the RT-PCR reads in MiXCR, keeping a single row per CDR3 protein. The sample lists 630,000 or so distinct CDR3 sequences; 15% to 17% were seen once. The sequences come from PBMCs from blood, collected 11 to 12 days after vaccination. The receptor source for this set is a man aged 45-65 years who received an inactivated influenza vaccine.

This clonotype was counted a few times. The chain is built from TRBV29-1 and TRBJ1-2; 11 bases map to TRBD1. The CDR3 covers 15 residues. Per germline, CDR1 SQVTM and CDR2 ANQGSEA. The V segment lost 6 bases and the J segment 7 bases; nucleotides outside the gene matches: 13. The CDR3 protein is CSVADRGRISGGYTF. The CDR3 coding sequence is TGCAGCGTGGCGGACAGGGGGCGCATATCTGGTGGCTACACCTTC. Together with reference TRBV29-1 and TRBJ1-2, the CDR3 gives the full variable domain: SAVISQKPSRDICQRGTSLTIQCQVDSQVTMMFWYRQQPGQSLTLIATANQGSEATYESGFVIDKFPISRPNLTFSTLTVSNMSPEDSSIYLCSVADRGRISGGYTFGSGTRLTVV.

The CDR3 DNA reads TGTGCCAGCAGCTTGTATGGACTAGCGGGGTACAATGAGCAGTTCTTC. Amino acid sequence: CASSLYGLAGYNEQFF. The V call is TRBV5-6, the J call TRBJ2-1, with 12 nucleotides matching TRBD2. The junction had 3 bases not matched to a gene; V was cut back by 1 base and J by 4 bases. The CDR3 runs to 16 residues. The germline CDR1 and CDR2 sequences are SGHDT and YYEEEE.

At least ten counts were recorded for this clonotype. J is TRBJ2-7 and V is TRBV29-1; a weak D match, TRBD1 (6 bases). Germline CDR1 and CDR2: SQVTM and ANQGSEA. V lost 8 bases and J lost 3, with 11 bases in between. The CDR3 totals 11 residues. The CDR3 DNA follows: TGCAGCATCCGGGACAACTACGAGCAGTACTTC. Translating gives CSIRDNYEQYF.

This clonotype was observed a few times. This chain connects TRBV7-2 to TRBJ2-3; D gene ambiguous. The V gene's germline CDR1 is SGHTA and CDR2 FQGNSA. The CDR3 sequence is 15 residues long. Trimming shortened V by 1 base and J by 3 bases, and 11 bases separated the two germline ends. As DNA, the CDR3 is TGTGCCAGCAGCTTAGGGATGGTGAAGACAGATACGCAGTATTTT. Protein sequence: CASSLGMVKTDTQYF.

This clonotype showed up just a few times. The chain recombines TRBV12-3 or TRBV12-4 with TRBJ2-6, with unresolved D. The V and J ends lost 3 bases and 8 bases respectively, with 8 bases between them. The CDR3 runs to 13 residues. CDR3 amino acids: CASSLAATNVLTF. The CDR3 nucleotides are TGTGCCAGCAGTTTGGCGGCGACCAACGTCCTGACTTTC.

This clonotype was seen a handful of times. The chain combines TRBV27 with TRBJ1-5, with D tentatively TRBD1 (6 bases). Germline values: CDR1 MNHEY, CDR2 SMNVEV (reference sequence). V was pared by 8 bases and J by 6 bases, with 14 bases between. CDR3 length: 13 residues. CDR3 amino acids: CASADSFFQPQHF. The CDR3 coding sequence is TGTGCCAGCGCGGACAGCTTCTTTCAGCCCCAGCATTTT.

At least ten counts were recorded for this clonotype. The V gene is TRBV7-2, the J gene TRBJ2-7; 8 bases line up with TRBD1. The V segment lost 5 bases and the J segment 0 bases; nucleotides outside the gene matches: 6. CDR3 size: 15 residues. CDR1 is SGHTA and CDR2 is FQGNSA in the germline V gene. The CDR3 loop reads CASSPDRGYSYEQYF. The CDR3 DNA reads TGTGCCAGCAGCCCAGACAGGGGATACTCCTACGAGCAGTACTTC.

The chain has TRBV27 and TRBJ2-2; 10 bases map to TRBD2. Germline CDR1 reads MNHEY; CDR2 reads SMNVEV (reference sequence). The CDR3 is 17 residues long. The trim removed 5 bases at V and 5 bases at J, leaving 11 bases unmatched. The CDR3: CASSLRWTSGRTGELFF. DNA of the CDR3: TGTGCCAGCAGTCTCCGTTGGACTAGCGGAAGGACCGGGGAGCTGTTTTTT.

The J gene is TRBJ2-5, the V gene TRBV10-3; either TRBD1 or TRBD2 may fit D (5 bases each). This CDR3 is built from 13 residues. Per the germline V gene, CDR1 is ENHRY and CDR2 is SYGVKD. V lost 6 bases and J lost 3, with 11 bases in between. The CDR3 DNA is TGTGCCATCAGAAGAGGGACGGAAGAGACCCAGTACTTC. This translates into CAIRRGTEETQYF.

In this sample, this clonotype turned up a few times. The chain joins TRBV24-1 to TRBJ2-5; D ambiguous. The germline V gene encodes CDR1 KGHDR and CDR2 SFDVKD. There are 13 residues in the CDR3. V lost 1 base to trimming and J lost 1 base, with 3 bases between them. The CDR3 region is CATSDFSQETQYF. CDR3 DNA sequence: TGTGCCACCAGTGATTTTAGCCAAGAGACCCAGTACTTC.

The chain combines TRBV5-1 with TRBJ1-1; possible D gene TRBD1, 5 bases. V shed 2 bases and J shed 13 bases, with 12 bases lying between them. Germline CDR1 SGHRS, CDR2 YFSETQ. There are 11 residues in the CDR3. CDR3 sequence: CASSLGARVFF. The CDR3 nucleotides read TGCGCCAGCAGCTTAGGGGCCCGGGTTTTCTTT.

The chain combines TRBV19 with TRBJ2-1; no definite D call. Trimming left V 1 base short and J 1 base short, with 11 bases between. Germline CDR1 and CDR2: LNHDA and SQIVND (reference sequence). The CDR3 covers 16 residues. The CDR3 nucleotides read TGTGCCAGTAGTATAGCCCTTACAGTTTCCTACAATGAGCAGTTCTTC. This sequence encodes CASSIALTVSYNEQFF.

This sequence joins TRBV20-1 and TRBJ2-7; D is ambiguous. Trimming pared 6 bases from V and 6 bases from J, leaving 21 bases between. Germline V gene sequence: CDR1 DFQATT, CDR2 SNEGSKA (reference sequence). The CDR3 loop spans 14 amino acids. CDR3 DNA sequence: TGCAGTGCCCCCAAGGGAAACGGGCCTCTCGAGCAGTACTTC. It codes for CSAPKGNGPLEQYF.

The CDR3 nucleotides are TGTGCCAGCAGAGATCCGGGACAGAGGAATTCACCCCTCCACTTT. Translation: CASRDPGQRNSPLHF. V is TRBV6-2 or TRBV6-3 and J is TRBJ1-6, with 7 bases that match TRBD1. CDR1 and CDR2 (germline): MNHEY, SVGEGT. With V trimmed by 6 bases and J by 7 bases, 9 bases remained unmatched. The CDR3 runs 15 residues.

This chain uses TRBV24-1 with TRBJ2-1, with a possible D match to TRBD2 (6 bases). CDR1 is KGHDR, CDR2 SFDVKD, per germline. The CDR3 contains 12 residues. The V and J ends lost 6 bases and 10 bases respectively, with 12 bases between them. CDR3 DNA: TGTGCCACCAGTACGACGGGAGAGGAGCAGTTCTTC. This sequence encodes CATSTTGEEQFF.

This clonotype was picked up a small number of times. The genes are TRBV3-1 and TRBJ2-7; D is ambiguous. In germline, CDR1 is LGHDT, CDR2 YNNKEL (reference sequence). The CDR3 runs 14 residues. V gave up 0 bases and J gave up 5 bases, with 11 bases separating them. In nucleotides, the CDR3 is TGTGCCAGCAGCCAAGAAATTGTGCCGGACGAGCAGTACTTC. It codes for CASSQEIVPDEQYF.

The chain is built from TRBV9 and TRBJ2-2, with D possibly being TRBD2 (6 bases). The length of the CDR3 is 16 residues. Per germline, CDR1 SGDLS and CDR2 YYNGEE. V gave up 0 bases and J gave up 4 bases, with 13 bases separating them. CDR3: CASSVESGRRTGELFF. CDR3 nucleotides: TGTGCCAGCAGCGTAGAGTCAGGGAGGCGCACCGGGGAGCTGTTTTTT.

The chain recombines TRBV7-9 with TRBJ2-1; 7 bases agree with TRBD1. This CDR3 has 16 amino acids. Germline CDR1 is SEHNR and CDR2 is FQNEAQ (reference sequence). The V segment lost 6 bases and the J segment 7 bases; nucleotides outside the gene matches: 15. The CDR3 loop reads CASSSNRGIVSNEQFF. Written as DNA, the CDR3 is TGTGCCAGCAGTTCAAACAGGGGTATCGTGTCTAATGAGCAGTTCTTC.

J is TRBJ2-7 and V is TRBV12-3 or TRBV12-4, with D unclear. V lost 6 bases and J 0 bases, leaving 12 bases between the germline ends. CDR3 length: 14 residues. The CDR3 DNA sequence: TGTGCCAGCAGGCGGACCCTGAGCTCCTACGAGCAGTACTTC. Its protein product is CASRRTLSSYEQYF.